This T cell receptor beta chain was documented in a study of beta chain features in type 1 diabetes. Study details: Analysis included roughly 100 million sorted cells drawn from all samples.

Using CD45RO/CCR7/CD25/CD127/CD95/CD27, CD4+ naive, central memory, regulatory and stem cell-like memory cells were sorted. This clone has more than one count but fewer than ten. cDNA synthesis used the whole RNA isolate, giving expressed TCRB sequences. Read counts averaged roughly 4 million for samples of naive, central memory and regulatory T cells. Method: immunoSEQ multiplex PCR; TCRdb's copy keeps in-frame clones and lacks some. The sample records roughly 370,000 clones, about 14% being singletons. This CDR3 has 17 amino acids. The junction had 12 bases not matched to a gene; V was cut back by 4 bases and J by 6 bases. CDR1 SGHNT and CDR2 YYREEE come from the germline V gene (reference sequence).

This chain links TRBV5-4 with TRBJ2-1; 11 bases map to TRBD2. The sample comprised naive CD4+ T cells from blood. This sequence was found in a man younger than 45 in good health. CDR3 in DNA: TGTGCCAGCAGCCCCGGGACTAGCGGAGTCAGAGGCAATGAGCAGTTCTTC. Residues: CASSPGTSGVRGNEQFF.